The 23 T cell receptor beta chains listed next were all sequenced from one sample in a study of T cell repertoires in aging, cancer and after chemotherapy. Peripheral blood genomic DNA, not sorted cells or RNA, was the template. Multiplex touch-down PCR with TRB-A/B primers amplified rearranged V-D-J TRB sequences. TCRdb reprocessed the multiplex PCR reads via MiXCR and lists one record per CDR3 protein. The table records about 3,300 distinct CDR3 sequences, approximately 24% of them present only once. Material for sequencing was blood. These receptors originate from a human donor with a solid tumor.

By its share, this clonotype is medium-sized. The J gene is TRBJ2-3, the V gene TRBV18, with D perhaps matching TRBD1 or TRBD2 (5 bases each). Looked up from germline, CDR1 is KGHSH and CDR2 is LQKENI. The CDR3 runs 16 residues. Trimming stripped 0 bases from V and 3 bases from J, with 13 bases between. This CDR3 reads CASSPPVSWGTDTQYF. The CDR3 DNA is TGTGCCAGCTCACCACCTGTCTCATGGGGGACAGATACGCAGTATTTT.

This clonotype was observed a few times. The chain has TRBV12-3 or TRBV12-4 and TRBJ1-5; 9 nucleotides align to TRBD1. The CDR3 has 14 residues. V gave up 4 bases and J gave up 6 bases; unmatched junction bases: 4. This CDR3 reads CASSYTGGPQPQHF. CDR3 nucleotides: TGTGCCAGCAGTTATACAGGGGGCCCTCAGCCCCAGCATTTT.

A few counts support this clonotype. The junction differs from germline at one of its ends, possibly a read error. The DNA of the CDR3 is TGTGCCAGCAGCCCCGTGGGAGGGAGCACAGATACGCAGTATTTT. This sequence encodes CASSPVGGSTDTQYF. The chain is built from TRBV4-3 and TRBJ2-3; 7 bases align to TRBD2. The CDR3 covers 15 residues. Germline-derived CDR1 and CDR2 are LGHNA and YSLEER.

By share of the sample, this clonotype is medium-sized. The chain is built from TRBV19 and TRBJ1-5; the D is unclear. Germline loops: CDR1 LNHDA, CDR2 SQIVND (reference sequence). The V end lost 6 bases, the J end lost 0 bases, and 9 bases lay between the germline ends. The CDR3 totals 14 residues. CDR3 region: CASSGPDSNQPQHF. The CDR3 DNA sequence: TGTGCCAGTAGCGGACCAGATAGCAATCAGCCCCAGCATTTT. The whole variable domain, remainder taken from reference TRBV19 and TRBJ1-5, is DGGITQSPKYLFRKEGQNVTLSCEQNLNHDAMYWYRQDPGQGLRLIYYSQIVNDFQKGDIAEGYSVSREKKESFPLTVTSAQKNPTAFYLCASSGPDSNQPQHFGDGTRLSIL.

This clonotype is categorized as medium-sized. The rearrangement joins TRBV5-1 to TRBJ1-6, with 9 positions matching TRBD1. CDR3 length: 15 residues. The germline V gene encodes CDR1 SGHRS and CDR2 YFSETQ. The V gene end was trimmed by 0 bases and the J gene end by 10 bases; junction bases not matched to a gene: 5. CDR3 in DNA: TGCGCCAGCAGCTTGGAGGACAGGGGTTTCTCACCCCTCCACTTT. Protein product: CASSLEDRGFSPLHF.

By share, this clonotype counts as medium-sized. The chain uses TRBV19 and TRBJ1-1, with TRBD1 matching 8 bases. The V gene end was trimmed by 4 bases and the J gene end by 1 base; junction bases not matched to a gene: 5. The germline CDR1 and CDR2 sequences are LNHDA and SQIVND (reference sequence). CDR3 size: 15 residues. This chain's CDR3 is CASSKGQAPNTEAFF. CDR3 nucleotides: TGTGCCAGTAGTAAGGGACAGGCGCCGAACACTGAAGCTTTCTTT.

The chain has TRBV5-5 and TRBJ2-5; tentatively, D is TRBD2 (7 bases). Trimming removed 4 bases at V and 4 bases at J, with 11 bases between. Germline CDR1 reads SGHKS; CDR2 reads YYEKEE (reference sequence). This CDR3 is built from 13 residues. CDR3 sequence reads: CASSRGGGETQYF. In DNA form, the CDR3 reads TGTGCCAGCAGCCGAGGGGGGGGAGAGACCCAGTACTTC. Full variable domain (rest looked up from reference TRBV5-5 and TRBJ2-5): DAGVTQSPTHLIKTRGQQVTLRCSPISGHKSVSWYQQVLGQGPQFIFQYYEKEERGRGNFPDRFSARQFPNYSSELNVNALLLGDSALYLCASSRGGGETQYFGPGTRLLVL.

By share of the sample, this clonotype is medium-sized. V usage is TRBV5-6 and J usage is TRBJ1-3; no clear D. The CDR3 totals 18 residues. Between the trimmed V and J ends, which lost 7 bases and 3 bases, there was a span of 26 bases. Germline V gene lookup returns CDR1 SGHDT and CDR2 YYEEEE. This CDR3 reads CASAPRAGLGLNGNTIYF. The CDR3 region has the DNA TGTGCCAGCGCCCCACGAGCAGGACTAGGATTGAATGGAAACACCATATATTTT.

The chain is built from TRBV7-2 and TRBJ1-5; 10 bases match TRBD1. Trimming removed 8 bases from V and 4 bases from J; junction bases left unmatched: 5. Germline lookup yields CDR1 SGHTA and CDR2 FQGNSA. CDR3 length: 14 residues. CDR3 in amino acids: CASAPGQGNQPQHF. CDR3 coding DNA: TGTGCCAGCGCACCGGGACAGGGGAATCAGCCCCAGCATTTT.

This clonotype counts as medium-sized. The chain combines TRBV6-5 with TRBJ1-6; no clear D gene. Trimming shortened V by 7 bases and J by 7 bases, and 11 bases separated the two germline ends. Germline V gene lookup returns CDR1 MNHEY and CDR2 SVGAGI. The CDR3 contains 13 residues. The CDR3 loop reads CASMGGLNSPLHF. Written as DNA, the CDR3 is TGTGCCAGCATGGGAGGGCTAAATTCACCCCTCCACTTT.

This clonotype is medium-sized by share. The CDR3: CASSPQISYNEQFF. The CDR3 DNA reads TGTGCCAGCAGTCCTCAGATCTCCTACAATGAGCAGTTCTTC. The chain is built from TRBV12-3 or TRBV12-4 and TRBJ2-1; D is ambiguous. This CDR3 is built from 14 residues. Trimming left V 5 bases short and J 0 bases short, with 8 bases between.

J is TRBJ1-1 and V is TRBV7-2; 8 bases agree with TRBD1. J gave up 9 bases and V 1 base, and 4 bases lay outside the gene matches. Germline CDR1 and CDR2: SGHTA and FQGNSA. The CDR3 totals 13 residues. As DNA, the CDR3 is TGTGCCAGCAGCTTAGGACAGGGGATACAAGCTTTCTTT. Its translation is CASSLGQGIQAFF.

CDR3 sequence reads: CASSFSALTEAFF. The CDR3 DNA follows: TGTGCCAGCAGTTTTTCAGCCCTCACTGAAGCTTTCTTT. This rearrangement joins TRBV27 to TRBJ1-1, with no clear D. Trimming shortened V by 3 bases and J by 4 bases, and 9 bases separated the two germline ends. Germline assignment: CDR1 MNHEY and CDR2 SMNVEV (reference sequence). This CDR3 region has 13 residues.

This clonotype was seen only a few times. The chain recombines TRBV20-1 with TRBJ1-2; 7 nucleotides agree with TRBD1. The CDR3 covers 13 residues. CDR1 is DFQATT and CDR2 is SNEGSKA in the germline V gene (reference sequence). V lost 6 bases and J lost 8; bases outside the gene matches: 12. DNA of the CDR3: TGCAGTGCCACTTTGCAGGGGGTTGGCGGCTACACCTTC. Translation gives CSATLQGVGGYTF.

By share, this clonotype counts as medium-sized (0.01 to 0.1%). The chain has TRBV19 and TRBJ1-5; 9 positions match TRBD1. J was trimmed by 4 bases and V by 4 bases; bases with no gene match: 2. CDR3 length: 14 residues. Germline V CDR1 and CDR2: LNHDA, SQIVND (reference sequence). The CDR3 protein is CASSTTGGNQPQHF. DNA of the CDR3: TGTGCCAGTAGTACGACAGGGGGTAATCAGCCCCAGCATTTT. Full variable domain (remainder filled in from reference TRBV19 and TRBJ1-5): DGGITQSPKYLFRKEGQNVTLSCEQNLNHDAMYWYRQDPGQGLRLIYYSQIVNDFQKGDIAEGYSVSREKKESFPLTVTSAQKNPTAFYLCASSTTGGNQPQHFGDGTRLSIL.

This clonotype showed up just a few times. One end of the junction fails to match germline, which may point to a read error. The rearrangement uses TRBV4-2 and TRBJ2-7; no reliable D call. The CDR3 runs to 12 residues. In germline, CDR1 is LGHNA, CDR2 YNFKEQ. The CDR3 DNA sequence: TGTGTCAGCAGCCAAGATGTCTACGAGCAGTACTTC. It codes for CVSSQDVYEQYF.

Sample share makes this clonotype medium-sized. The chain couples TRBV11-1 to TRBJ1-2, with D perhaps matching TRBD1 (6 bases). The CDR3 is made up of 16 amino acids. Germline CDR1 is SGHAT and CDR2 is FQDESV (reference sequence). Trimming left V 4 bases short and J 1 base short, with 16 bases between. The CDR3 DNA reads TGTGCCAGCAGCTCCGGGGGGCAGCCTAATAACTATGGCTACACCTTC. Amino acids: CASSSGGQPNNYGYTF.

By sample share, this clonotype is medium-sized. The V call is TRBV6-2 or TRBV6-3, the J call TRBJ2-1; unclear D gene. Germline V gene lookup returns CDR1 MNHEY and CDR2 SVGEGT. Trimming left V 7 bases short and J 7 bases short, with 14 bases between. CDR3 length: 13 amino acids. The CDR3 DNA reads TGTGCCAGCACCCAGAGACCCGAAAATGAGCAGTTCTTC. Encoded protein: CASTQRPENEQFF.

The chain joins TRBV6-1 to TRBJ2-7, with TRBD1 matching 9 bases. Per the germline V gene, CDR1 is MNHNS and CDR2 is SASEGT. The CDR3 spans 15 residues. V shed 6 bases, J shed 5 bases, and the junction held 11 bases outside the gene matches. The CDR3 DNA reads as TGTGCCAGCAGCCCCATCGGGACAGGGTTCGACGAGCAGTACTTC. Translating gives CASSPIGTGFDEQYF.

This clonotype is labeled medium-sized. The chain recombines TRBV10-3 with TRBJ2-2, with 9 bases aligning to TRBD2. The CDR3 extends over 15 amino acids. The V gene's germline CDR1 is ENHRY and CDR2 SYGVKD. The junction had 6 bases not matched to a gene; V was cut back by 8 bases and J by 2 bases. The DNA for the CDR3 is TGTGCCATCGCGGGGGGGCCCTCTAACACCGGGGAGCTGTTTTTT. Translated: CAIAGGPSNTGELFF.

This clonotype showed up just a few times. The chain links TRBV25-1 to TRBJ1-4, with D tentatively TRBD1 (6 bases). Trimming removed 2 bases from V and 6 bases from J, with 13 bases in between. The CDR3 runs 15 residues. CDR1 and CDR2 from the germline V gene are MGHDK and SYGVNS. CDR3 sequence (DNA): TGTGCCAGCAGTGAAACCCAGGGGAGTTATGAAAAACTGTTTTTT. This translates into CASSETQGSYEKLFF.

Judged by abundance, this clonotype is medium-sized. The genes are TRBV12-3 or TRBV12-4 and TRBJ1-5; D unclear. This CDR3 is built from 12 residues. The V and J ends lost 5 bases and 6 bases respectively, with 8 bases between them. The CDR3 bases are TGTGCCAGCAGTGAAGATCGTCAGCCCCAGCATTTT. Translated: CASSEDRQPQHF.

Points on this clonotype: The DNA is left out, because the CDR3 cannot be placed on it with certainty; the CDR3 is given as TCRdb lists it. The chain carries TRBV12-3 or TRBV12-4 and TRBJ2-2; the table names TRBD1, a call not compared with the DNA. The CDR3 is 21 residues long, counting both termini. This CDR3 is CASQGGWANVLTFGAGGELFF.